This T cell receptor (beta chain) comes out of a study of T cell responses to AZD1222 COVID-19 vaccine. The CDR3 has 18 residues. V was clipped by 0 bases and J by 0 bases, with 12 bases between them. The germline gives CDR1 WSHSY, CDR2 SAAADI. TCRdb keeps only in-frame clones here, not all; method: immunoSEQ multiplex PCR. The data show approximately 120,000 clones, nearly 90% seen once. Material: peripheral blood, obtained on day 0 of AZD1222 vaccination. This receptor was identified in an adult in good health. J is TRBJ2-6 and V is TRBV10-2, with D maybe TRBD1 (6 bases). CDR3 sequence (DNA): TGCGCCAGCAGTGAGTCACAGGGTCCCATCTCTGGGGCCAACGTCCTGACTTTC. As protein: CASSESQGPISGANVLTF.